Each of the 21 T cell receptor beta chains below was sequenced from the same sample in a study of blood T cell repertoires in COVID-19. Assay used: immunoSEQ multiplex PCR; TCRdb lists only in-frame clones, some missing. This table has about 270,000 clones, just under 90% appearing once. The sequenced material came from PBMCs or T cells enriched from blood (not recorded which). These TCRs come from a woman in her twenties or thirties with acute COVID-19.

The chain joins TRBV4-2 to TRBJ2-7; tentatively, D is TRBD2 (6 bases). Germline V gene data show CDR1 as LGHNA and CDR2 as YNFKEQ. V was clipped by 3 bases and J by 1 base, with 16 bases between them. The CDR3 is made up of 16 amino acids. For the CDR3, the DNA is TGTGCCAGCAGCCAGGTAACCGGGACTCTATCCTACGAGCAGTACTTC. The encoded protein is CASSQVTGTLSYEQYF.

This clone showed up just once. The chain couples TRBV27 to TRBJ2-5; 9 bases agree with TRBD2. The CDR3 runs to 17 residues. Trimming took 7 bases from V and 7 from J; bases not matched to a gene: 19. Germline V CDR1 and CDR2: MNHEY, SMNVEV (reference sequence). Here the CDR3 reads CASKQREASSLEGTQYF. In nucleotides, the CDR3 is TGTGCCAGCAAACAGCGGGAGGCCTCCAGTCTTGAAGGGACCCAGTACTTC.

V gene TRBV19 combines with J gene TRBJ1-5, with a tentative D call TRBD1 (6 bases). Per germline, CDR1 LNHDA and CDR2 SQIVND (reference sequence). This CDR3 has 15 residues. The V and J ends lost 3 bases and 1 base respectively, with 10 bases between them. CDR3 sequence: CASSIGRGSNQPQHF. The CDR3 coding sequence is TGTGCCAGTAGTATCGGGAGGGGGAGCAATCAGCCCCAGCATTTT.

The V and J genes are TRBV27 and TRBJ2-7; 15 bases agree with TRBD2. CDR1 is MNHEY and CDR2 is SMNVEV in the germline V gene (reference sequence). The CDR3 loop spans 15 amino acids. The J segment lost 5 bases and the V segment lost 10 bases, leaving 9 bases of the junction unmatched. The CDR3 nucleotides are TGTGCCACCGGACTAGCGGGAGGGAGTCCCCACGAGCAGTACTTC. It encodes CATGLAGGSPHEQYF.

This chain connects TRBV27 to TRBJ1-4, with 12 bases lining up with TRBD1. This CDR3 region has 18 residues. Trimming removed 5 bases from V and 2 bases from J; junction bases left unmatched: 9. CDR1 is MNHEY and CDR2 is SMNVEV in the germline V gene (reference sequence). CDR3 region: CASSQGQGARSTNEKLFF. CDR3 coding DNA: TGTGCCAGCAGTCAGGGACAGGGGGCGCGGTCGACTAATGAAAAACTGTTTTTT.

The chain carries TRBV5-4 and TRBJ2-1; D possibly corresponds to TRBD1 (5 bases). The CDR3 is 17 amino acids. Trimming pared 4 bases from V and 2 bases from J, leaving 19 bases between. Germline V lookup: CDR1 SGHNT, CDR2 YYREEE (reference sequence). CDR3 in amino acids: CASSQGIQAQTYNEQFF. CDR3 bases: TGTGCCAGCAGCCAGGGAATTCAGGCCCAAACCTACAATGAGCAGTTCTTC.

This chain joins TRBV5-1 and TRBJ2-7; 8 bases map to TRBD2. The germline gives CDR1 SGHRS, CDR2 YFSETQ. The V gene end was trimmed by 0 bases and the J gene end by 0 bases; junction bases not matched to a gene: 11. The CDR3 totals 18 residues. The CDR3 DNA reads TGCGCCAGCAGCTTGGTCCCGTTAAGTAGCGGGAACTCCTACGAGCAGTACTTC. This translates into CASSLVPLSSGNSYEQYF. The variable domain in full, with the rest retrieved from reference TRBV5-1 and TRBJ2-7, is KAGVTQTPRYLIKTRGQQVTLSCSPISGHRSVSWYQQTPGQGLQFLFEYFSETQRNKGNFPGRFSGRQFSNSRSEMNVSTLELGDSALYLCASSLVPLSSGNSYEQYFGPGTRLTVT.

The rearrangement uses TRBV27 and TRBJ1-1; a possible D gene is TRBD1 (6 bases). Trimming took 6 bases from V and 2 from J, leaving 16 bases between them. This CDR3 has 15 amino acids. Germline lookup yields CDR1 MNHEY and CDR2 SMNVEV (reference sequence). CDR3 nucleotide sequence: TGTGCCAGCAGCCCCGTTGGGGGGGCAAACACTGAAGCTTTCTTT. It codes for CASSPVGGANTEAFF.

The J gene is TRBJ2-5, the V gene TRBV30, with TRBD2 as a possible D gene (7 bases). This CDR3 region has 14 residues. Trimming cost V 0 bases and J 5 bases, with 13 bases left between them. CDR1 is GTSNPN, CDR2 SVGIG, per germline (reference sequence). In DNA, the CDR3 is TGTGCCTGGAGTGTCCGGGGGGCCGGTGAGACCCAGTACTTC. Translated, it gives CAWSVRGAGETQYF.

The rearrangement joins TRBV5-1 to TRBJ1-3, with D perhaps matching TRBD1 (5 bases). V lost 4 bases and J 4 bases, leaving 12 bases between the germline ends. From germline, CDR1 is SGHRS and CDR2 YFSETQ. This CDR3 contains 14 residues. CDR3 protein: CASSATANGNTIYF. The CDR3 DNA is TGCGCCAGCAGCGCGACAGCTAACGGAAACACCATATATTTT.

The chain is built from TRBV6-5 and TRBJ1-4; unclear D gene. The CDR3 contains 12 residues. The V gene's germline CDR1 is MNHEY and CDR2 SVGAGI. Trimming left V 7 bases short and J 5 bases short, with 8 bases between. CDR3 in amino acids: CASKSQNEKLFF. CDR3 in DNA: TGTGCCAGCAAGTCACAGAATGAAAAACTGTTTTTT.

This CDR3 reads CASSPVVTDTQYF. Here the CDR3 DNA reads TGTGCCAGCAGCCCAGTGGTGACAGATACGCAGTATTTT. The gene calls are TRBV11-2 and TRBJ2-3; D is uncertain. Germline assignment: CDR1 SGHAT and CDR2 FQNNGV. V lost 5 bases to trimming and J lost 3 bases, with 9 bases between them. This CDR3 is built from 13 residues.

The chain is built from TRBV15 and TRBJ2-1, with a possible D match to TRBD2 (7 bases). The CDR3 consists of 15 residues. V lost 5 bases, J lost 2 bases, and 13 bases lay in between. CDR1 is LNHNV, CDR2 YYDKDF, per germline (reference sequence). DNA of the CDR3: TGTGCCACCAGCGGGGGGGGCATCACCTACAATGAGCAGTTCTTC. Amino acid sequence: CATSGGGITYNEQFF.

CDR3: CASSPRRQGGPYNEQFF. CDR3 DNA sequence: TGTGCCAGCTCACCACGCAGACAGGGGGGACCCTACAATGAGCAGTTCTTC. This sequence joins TRBV18 and TRBJ2-1, with 9 bases lining up with TRBD1. Germline loops: CDR1 KGHSH, CDR2 LQKENI. Losses at the gene ends were 1 base for V and 2 bases for J; bases not matched to a gene: 6. This CDR3 contains 17 residues.

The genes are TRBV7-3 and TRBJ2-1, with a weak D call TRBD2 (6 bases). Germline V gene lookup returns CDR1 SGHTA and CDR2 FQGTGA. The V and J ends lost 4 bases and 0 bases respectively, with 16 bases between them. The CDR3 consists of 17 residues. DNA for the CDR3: TGTGCCAGCAGCTCGTCGGGCGGGGACTCCTCCTACAATGAGCAGTTCTTC. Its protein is CASSSSGGDSSYNEQFF.

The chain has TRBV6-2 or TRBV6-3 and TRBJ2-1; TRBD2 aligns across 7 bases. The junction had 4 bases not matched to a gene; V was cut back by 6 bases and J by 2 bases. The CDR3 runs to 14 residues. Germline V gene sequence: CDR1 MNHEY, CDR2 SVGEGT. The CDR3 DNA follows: TGTGCCAGCAGCCCACTAGCGCCCTACAATGAGCAGTTCTTC. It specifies CASSPLAPYNEQFF.

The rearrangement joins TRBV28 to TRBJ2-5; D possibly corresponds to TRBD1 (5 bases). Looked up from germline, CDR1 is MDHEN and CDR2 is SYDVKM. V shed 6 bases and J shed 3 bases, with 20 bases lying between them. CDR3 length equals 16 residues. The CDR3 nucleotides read TGTGCCAGCAGAGGGTGGGCACAGGACCGAAAAGAGACCCAGTACTTC. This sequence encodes CASRGWAQDRKETQYF.

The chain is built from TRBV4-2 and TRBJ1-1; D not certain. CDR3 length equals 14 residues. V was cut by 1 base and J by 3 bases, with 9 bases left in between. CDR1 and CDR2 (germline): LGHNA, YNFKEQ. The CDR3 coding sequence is TGTGCCAGCAGCCAAGCCGAGGGCGACACTGAAGCTTTCTTT. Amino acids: CASSQAEGDTEAFF.

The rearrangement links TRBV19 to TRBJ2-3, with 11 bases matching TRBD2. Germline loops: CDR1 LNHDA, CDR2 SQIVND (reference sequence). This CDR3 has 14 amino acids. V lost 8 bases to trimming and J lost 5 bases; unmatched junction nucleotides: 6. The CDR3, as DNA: TGTGCCAGTCGACTAGCGGGATTGGAAGATACGCAGTATTTT. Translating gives CASRLAGLEDTQYF. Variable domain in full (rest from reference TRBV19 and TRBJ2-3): DGGITQSPKYLFRKEGQNVTLSCEQNLNHDAMYWYRQDPGQGLRLIYYSQIVNDFQKGDIAEGYSVSREKKESFPLTVTSAQKNPTAFYLCASRLAGLEDTQYFGPGTRLTVL.

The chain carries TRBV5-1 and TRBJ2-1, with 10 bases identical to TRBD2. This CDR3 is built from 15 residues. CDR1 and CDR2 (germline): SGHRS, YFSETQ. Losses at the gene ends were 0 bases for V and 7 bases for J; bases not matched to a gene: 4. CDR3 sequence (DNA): TGCGCCAGCAGCTTGGGACTAGCGGGCCCTAATGAGCAGTTCTTC. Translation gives CASSLGLAGPNEQFF.

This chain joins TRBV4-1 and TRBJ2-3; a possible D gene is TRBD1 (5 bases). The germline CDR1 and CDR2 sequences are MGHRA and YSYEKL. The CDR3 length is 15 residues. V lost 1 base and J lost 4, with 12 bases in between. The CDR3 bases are TGCGCCAGCAGCCAAGGCCGGCAGGGCGCAGATACGCAGTATTTT. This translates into CASSQGRQGADTQYF.